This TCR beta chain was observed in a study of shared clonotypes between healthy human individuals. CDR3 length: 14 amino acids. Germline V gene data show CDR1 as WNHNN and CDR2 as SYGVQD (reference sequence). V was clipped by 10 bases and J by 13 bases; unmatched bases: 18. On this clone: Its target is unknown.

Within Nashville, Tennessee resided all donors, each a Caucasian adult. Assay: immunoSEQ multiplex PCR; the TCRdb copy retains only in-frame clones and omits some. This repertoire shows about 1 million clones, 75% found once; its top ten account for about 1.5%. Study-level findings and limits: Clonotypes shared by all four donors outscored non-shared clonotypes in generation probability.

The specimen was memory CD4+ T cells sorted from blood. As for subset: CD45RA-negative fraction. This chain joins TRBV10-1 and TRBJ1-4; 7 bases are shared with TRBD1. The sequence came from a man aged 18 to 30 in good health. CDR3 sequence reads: CAILLRDSLEGLFF. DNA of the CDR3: TGCGCCATACTTCTCCGGGACAGCCTCGAAGGACTGTTTTTT.